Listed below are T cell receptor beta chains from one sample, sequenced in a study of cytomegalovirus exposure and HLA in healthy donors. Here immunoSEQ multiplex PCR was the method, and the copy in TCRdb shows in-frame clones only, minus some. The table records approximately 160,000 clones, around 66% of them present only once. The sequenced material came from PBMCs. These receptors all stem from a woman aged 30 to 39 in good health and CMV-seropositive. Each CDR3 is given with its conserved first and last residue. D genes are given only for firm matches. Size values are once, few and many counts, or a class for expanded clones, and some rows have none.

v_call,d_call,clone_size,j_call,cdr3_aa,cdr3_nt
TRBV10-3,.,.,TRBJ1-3,CAISVAVGSGNTIYF,TGTGCCATCAGTGTTGCGGTCGGCTCTGGAAACACCATATATTTT
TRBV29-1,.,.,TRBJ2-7,CSVIGGIYEQYF,TGCAGCGTTATCGGGGGAATCTACGAGCAGTACTTC
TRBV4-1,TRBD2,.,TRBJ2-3,CASSQGARTSGSGDTQYF,TGCGCCAGCAGCCAAGGGGCCCGAACTAGCGGGAGTGGGGATACGCAGTATTTT
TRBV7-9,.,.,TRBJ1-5,CASSWTEINQPQHF,TGTGCCAGCAGCTGGACAGAGATTAATCAGCCCCAGCATTTT
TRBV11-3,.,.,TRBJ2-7,CASRNNQGGREQYF,TGTGCCAGCAGAAACAACCAAGGGGGTCGGGAGCAGTACTTC
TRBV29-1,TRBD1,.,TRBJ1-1,CSGRQGGGTEAFF,TGCAGCGGCAGACAGGGGGGAGGGACTGAAGCTTTCTTT
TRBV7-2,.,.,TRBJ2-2,CASSSGVVGELFF,TGTGCCAGCAGCTCTGGAGTAGTCGGGGAGCTGTTTTTT
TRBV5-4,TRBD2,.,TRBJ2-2,CASSLPSGGGTGELFF,TGTGCCAGCAGCTTGCCCAGCGGGGGAGGCACCGGGGAGCTGTTTTTT
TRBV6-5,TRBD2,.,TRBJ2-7,CASSYSLAGGYEQYF,TGTGCCAGCAGTTACTCCCTTGCGGGAGGCTACGAGCAGTACTTC
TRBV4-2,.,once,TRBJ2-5,CAVGPAYQETQYF,TGTGCAGTGGGGCCGGCCTACCAAGAGACCCAGTACTTC
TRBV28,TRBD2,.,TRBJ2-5,CASSSPGGGGTQETQYF,TGTGCCAGCAGTTCGCCGGGGGGCGGGGGGACGCAAGAGACCCAGTACTTC
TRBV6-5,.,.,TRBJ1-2,CASSYSGRGYYGYTF,TGTGCCAGCAGTTACTCTGGCAGGGGATACTATGGCTACACCTTC
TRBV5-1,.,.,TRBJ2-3,CASSLEAQGRTDTQYF,TGCGCCAGCAGCTTGGAGGCGCAGGGCCGGACAGATACGCAGTATTTT
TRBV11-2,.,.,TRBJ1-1,CASSLFMNTEAFF,TGTGCCAGCAGCTTGTTCATGAACACTGAAGCTTTCTTT
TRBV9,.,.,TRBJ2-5,CASSTDIYQETQYF,TGTGCCAGCAGCACTGACATTTACCAAGAGACCCAGTACTTC
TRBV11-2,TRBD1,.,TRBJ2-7,CASSRDRTFGYEQYF,TGTGCCAGCAGCCGGGACAGAACCTTTGGCTACGAGCAGTACTTC
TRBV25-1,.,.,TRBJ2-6,CASSELSTTPGANVLTF,TGTGCCAGCAGTGAATTATCGACTACACCTGGGGCCAACGTCCTGACTTTC